A selection of T cell receptor beta chains follows, all from one sample in a study of blood T cell repertoires in COVID-19. Libraries were prepared by immunoSEQ multiplex PCR; TCRdb keeps only in-frame clonotypes and omits some of them. The sample yields approximately 390,000 clones, 80% to 90% seen once. Sequenced sample: peripheral blood. The receptors were sampled from a woman aged 55-75 years with COVID-19, enrolled during active disease. Each CDR3 is given with its conserved first and last residue. D genes are given only for firm matches. Clone size is stated in some rows and not others, as once, few, many or a class when expanded.

J: TRBJ1-2
size: NA
V: TRBV7-3
length: 15
D: TRBD1
DNA: TGTGCCAGCAGCCTCACCGGGACAGCTAACTATGGCTACACCTTC
CDR3: CASSLTGTANYGYTF

J: TRBJ2-7
size: NA
V: TRBV5-1
length: 12
D: NA
DNA: TGCGCCAGCAGCGAGCAGGGGTACGAGCAGTACTTC
CDR3: CASSEQGYEQYF

J: TRBJ2-2
size: NA
V: TRBV7-9
length: 16
D: TRBD1
DNA: TGTGCCAGCAGCCCCCTAAGACAGGGAAACACCGGGGAGCTGTTTTTT
CDR3: CASSPLRQGNTGELFF

J: TRBJ1-5
size: few
V: TRBV7-9
length: 15
D: NA
DNA: TGTGCCAGCAGCCTAACCGGGGGTAGCAATCAGCCCCAGCATTTT
CDR3: CASSLTGGSNQPQHF

J: TRBJ1-2
size: NA
V: TRBV3-1/TRBV3-2
length: 12
D: NA
DNA: TGTGCCAGCAGCCAAGACGGTAAGAGCTACACCTTC
CDR3: CASSQDGKSYTF

J: TRBJ2-1
size: NA
V: TRBV20-1
length: 16
D: NA
DNA: TGCAGTGCTAGTAGAGGCATCCAGCCTTCTTCGGCTGAGCAGTTCTTC
CDR3: CSASRGIQPSSAEQFF

J: TRBJ1-6
size: NA
V: TRBV28
length: 14
D: NA
DNA: TGTGCCAGCAGTTTAAGTCAGGGTGGTTCACCCCTCCACTTT
CDR3: CASSLSQGGSPLHF

J: TRBJ2-1
size: NA
V: TRBV3-1/TRBV3-2
length: 16
D: NA
DNA: TGTGCCAGCAGCCAAGATTTGGGGGCTAACTACAATGAGCAGTTCTTC
CDR3: CASSQDLGANYNEQFF

J: TRBJ1-2
size: NA
V: TRBV5-4
length: 13
D: NA
DNA: TGTGCCAGCAGCTCCGACAGACTGTATGGCTACACCTTC
CDR3: CASSSDRLYGYTF

J: TRBJ1-4
size: NA
V: TRBV4-1
length: 20
D: NA
DNA: TGCGCCAGCAGCCCACAGAGACTAGGTTTGGCAGCAGCAACTAATGAAAAACTGTTTTTT
CDR3: CASSPQRLGLAAATNEKLFF

J: TRBJ1-5
size: NA
V: TRBV10-3
length: 17
D: NA
DNA: TGTGCCATCAGTGAGTCGAACAGGGTTCCTAGCAATCAGCCCCAGCATTTT
CDR3: CAISESNRVPSNQPQHF

J: TRBJ1-4
size: NA
V: TRBV19
length: 15
D: TRBD1
DNA: TGTGCCAGCACACCGGTGGGGACAGGGACCGAAAAACTGTTTTTT
CDR3: CASTPVGTGTEKLFF

J: TRBJ1-4
size: NA
V: TRBV7-2
length: 15
D: NA
DNA: TGTGCCAGCAGCTCCTGGACAAGGGGGGGTGAAAAACTGTTTTTT
CDR3: CASSSWTRGGEKLFF

J: TRBJ2-7
size: NA
V: TRBV5-4
length: 13
D: TRBD1
DNA: TGTGCCAGCAGCTTCCCCGGGACAGGGTTGCAGTACTTC
CDR3: CASSFPGTGLQYF

J: TRBJ2-7
size: NA
V: TRBV6-1
length: 14
D: NA
DNA: TGTGCCAGCAGTGAGCTGGGGCAGTCCCACGAGCAGTACTTC
CDR3: CASSELGQSHEQYF

J: TRBJ2-1
size: NA
V: TRBV6-5
length: 13
D: NA
DNA: TGTGCCAGCAGTTACTCGAGGCGCAATGAGCAGTTCTTC
CDR3: CASSYSRRNEQFF

J: TRBJ1-4
size: NA
V: TRBV30
length: 14
D: TRBD1
DNA: TGTGCCTGGAGCCTACAGGGGGCCGGCGAAAAACTGTTTTTT
CDR3: CAWSLQGAGEKLFF

J: TRBJ1-1
size: once
V: TRBV5-1
length: 13
D: NA
DNA: TGCGCCAGCAGTTGGGGCGAGAACACTGAAGCTTTCTTT
CDR3: CASSWGENTEAFF

J: TRBJ1-5
size: NA
V: TRBV30
length: 16
D: TRBD1
DNA: TGTGCCTGGAGTAGGGGGACAGTTTATAGCAATCAGCCCCAGCATTTT
CDR3: CAWSRGTVYSNQPQHF

J: TRBJ1-5
size: NA
V: TRBV7-8
length: 16
D: NA
DNA: TGTGCCAGCAGCTCCCACACGTCAGGGTCGTATCAGCCCCAGCATTTT
CDR3: CASSSHTSGSYQPQHF

J: TRBJ1-6
size: once
V: TRBV5-1
length: 16
D: TRBD1
DNA: TGCGCCAGCAGCTTGGGCGGGACAGGCTATAATTCACCCCTCCACTTT
CDR3: CASSLGGTGYNSPLHF

J: TRBJ2-5
size: NA
V: TRBV5-1
length: 13
D: NA
DNA: TGCGCCAGCAGCTTGTGGGCTGAAGAGACCCAGTACTTC
CDR3: CASSLWAEETQYF

J: TRBJ1-2
size: NA
V: TRBV2
length: 13
D: NA
DNA: TGTGCCAGCAGTTACAGCAGGGTGGATGGCTACACCTTC
CDR3: CASSYSRVDGYTF

J: TRBJ2-5
size: NA
V: TRBV2
length: 14
D: NA
DNA: TGTGCCAGCAGTGGCGACAGGATCCAAGAGACCCAGTACTTC
CDR3: CASSGDRIQETQYF

J: TRBJ1-1
size: NA
V: TRBV30
length: 11
D: NA
DNA: TGTGCCCGCCAGTTGAACACTGAAGCTTTCTTT
CDR3: CARQLNTEAFF

J: TRBJ1-2
size: NA
V: TRBV14
length: 13
D: NA
DNA: TGTGCCAGCAGCCAGCAGGGATACTATGGCTACACCTTC
CDR3: CASSQQGYYGYTF

J: TRBJ1-2
size: NA
V: TRBV7-9
length: 13
D: NA
DNA: TGTGCCAGCAGCCGAACAGGAATTGAGGGCTACACCTTC
CDR3: CASSRTGIEGYTF